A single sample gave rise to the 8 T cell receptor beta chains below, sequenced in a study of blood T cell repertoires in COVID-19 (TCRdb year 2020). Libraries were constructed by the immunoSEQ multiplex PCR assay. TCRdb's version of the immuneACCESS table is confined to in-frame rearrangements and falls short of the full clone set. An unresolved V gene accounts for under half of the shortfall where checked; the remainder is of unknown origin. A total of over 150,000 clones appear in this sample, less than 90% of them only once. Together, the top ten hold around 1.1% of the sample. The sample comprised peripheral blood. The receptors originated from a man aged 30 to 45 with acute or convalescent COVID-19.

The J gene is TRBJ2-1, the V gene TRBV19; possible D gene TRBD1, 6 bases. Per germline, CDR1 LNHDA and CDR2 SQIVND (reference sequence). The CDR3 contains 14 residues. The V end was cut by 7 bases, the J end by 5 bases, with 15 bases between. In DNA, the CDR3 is TGTGCCAGTATGGACAGACTAAAAGACAATGAGCAGTTCTTC. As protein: CASMDRLKDNEQFF.

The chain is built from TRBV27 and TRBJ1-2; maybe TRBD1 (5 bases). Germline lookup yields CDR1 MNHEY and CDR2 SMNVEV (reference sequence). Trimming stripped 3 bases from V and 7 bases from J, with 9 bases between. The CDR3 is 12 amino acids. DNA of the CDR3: TGTGCCAGCAGTTTTCCCGGGGGTGGCTACACCTTC. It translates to CASSFPGGGYTF.

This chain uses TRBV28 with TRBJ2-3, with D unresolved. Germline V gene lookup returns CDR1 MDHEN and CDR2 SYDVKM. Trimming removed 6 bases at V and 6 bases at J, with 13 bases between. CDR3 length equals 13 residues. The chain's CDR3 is CASRPSWADTQYF. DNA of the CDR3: TGTGCCAGCAGGCCAAGTTGGGCCGATACGCAGTATTTT.

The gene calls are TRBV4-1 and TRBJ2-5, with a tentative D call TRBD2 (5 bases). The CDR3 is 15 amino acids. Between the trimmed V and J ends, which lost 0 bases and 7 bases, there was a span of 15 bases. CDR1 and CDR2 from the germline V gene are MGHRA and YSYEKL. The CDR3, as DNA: TGCGCCAGCAGCCAAGAGGGGAGCCGAGGAGGGACCCAGTACTTC. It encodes CASSQEGSRGGTQYF.

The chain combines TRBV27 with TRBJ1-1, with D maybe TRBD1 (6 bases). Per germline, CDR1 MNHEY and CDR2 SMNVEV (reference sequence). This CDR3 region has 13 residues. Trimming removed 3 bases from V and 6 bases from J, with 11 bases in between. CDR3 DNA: TGTGCCAGCAGTTTTCAGGGGATGGCTGAAGCTTTCTTT. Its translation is CASSFQGMAEAFF.

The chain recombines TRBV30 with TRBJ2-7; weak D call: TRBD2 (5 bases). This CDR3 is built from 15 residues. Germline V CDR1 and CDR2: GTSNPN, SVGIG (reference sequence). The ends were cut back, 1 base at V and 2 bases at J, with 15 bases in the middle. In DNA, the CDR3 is TGTGCCTGGAGTGGGAGACCGGGATCAACCTACGAGCAGTACTTC. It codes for CAWSGRPGSTYEQYF.

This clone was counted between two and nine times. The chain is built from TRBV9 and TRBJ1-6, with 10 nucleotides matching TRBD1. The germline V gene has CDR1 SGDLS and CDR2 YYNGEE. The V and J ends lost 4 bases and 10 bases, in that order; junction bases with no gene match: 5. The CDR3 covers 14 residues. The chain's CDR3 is CASSLRDRGSPLHF. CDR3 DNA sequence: TGTGCCAGCAGCCTCCGGGACAGGGGCTCACCCCTCCACTTT.

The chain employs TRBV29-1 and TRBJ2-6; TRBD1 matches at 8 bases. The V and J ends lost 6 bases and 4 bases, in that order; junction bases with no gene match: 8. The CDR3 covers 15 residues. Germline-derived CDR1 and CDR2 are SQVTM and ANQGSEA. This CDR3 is CSVRTGTGGANVLTF. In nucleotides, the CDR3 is TGCAGCGTCCGGACAGGGACGGGGGGGGCCAACGTCCTGACTTTC.